This T cell receptor (beta chain) appears in the sequencing data of a study of blood T cell repertoires in COVID-19. Original handling: Reference gene primers were amplified, and this amplification served to estimate nucleated cell counts. Sequencing was performed with immunoSEQ multiplex PCR; in TCRdb, only in-frame clones are kept and a portion is missing. For V, J and clone size, that table is used; D and trimming come from the DNA. Of under 300,000 clones listed, roughly 87% are singletons. Participants, about 18 to 100 years old, spanned about 26 US areas. Germline-derived CDR1 and CDR2 are MGHRA and YSYEKL. V lost 3 bases to trimming and J lost 3 bases; unmatched junction nucleotides: 13. The CDR3 contains 18 residues.

The sequence was obtained from a woman aged 25 to 39 who had recovered from COVID-19. This chain joins TRBV4-1 and TRBJ1-1; 10 positions match TRBD1. The sequencing input was PBMCs or T cells enriched from blood (not recorded which). The CDR3 nucleotides read TGCGCCAGCAGCCAGGCGGACAGGGGGAACTTAGGAGACACTGAAGCTTTCTTT. It encodes CASSQADRGNLGDTEAFF.